This T cell receptor (beta chain) was sequenced during a study of blood T cell repertoires in COVID-19. Across the whole study: The United States, Italy and Spain were the sources of the acute and convalescent COVID-19 samples.

This CDR3 has 17 residues. Trimming took 4 bases from V and 0 from J; bases not matched to a gene: 9. Germline V lookup: CDR1 MNHNS, CDR2 SASEGT. The method was immunoSEQ multiplex PCR; TCRdb's version includes in-frame clones alone and lacks a portion of them. The sample records 150,000 or so clones, roughly four fifths being singletons. The V call is TRBV6-1, the J call TRBJ1-3, with 7 bases fitting TRBD1. This receptor was identified in an elderly man with acute or convalescent COVID-19. Sample: peripheral blood. The CDR3 is CASSVHPGQSSGNTIYF. In DNA, the CDR3 is TGTGCCAGCAGTGTACACCCGGGACAGAGCTCTGGAAACACCATATATTTT.